The clone carrying this TCR beta chain was counted only a few times. Its target is not known. This CDR3 is 16 amino acids long. V was pared by 6 bases and J by 4 bases, with 19 bases between. This sample was taken from a study of identical twins. Points from the study as a whole: It was possible that invariant MAIT and iNKT cells partly confounded the zero-insertion analyses. Abundant beta clonotypes from cord blood bore fewer insertions; memory repertoires lacked this pattern.

Template switching added a universal primer site, and cDNA bore unique molecular identifiers. Using its own MiXCR run on the 5' RACE reads, TCRdb lists one record per CDR3 protein. This table holds hundreds of thousands of distinct CDR3 sequences, about 7.1% found once. The same sample was also studied in work on yellow fever vaccine responses in identical twins. As that study records: Twins' vaccine T cell response reportedly gave the appearance of partial convergence and partial personalization.

The chain combines TRBV12-3 or TRBV12-4 with TRBJ2-1, with D tentatively TRBD1 (8 bases). Sequences were obtained from PBMCs. This TCR came from a woman between 18 and 29 years old in good health. The CDR3 DNA is TGTGCCAGCAGCAACAGGGGGGGCAGCTGGTACAATGAGCAGTTCTTC. Residues: CASSNRGGSWYNEQFF.